The 4 T cell receptor beta chains below all came from one sample that was sequenced in a study of blood T cells in healthy people across ages. Together with a sample-barcoded 5' primer, a J-beta primer mix was included in a second PCR lasting about 6 to 11 cycles. Via MiXCR, TCRdb re-called the 5' RACE reads, giving one row per CDR3 protein. Of about 780,000 distinct CDR3 sequences in the sample, about half were seen once. Material for sequencing was blood. Receptors originate from a man older than 75 in good health.

The chain links TRBV7-2 to TRBJ2-7; 10 nucleotides agree with TRBD1. The J segment lost 3 bases and the V segment lost 1 base, leaving 3 bases of the junction unmatched. This CDR3 contains 15 residues. Looked up from germline, CDR1 is SGHTA and CDR2 is FQGNSA. Here the CDR3 DNA reads TGTGCCAGCAGCTTAGGGGACAGGGGATACTACGAGCAGTACTTC. This codes for CASSLGDRGYYEQYF.

This clonotype was counted a few times. The chain recombines TRBV5-6 with TRBJ2-7; 8 nucleotides agree with TRBD2. CDR1 and CDR2 (germline): SGHDT, YYEEEE. The CDR3 extends over 14 amino acids. J gave up 7 bases and V 2 bases, and 8 bases lay outside the gene matches. The DNA of the CDR3 is TGTGCCAGCAGCTTCGACAGCGGGGGTCCGGAGCAGTACTTC. Protein: CASSFDSGGPEQYF.

On this clonotype itself: The junction does not match germline at one end; this may be a read error. The V and J genes are TRBV7-7 and TRBJ2-1; D is unclear. The CDR3 covers 15 residues. From germline, CDR1 is SSHAT and CDR2 FNYEAQ (reference sequence). CDR3: CASSLSDISHNEQFF. The CDR3 nucleotides read TGTGCCAGCAGCCTCAGCGACATCTCCCACAATGAGCAGTTCTTC. The full variable domain, completed using reference TRBV7-7 and TRBJ2-1, is GAGVSQSPRYKVTKRGQDVTLRCDPISSHATLYWYQQALGQGPEFLTYFNYEAQPDKSGLPSDRFSAERPEGSISTLTIQRTEQRDSAMYRCASSLSDISHNEQFFGPGTRLTVL.

The rearrangement links TRBV10-3 to TRBJ2-1; a weak D match, TRBD1 (6 bases). CDR1 ENHRY and CDR2 SYGVKD come from the germline V gene. Trimming cost V 0 bases and J 15 bases, with 15 bases left between them. The CDR3 has 13 amino acids. CDR3 coding DNA: TGTGCCATCAGTGAGTCACAGGGCCTCGGATGGTTCTTC. Protein product: CAISESQGLGWFF.